These 10 T cell receptor beta chains were sequenced from one sample in a study of shared clonotypes between healthy human individuals (dated by TCRdb to 2018 to 2021). The library was prepared using the immunoSEQ multiplex PCR assay. TCRdb limited this immuneACCESS table to in-frame rearrangements with V and J called. A share of clones is missing; checked studies link under half to unresolved V genes, and the rest is unexplained. The table for this sample lists about 1,800,000 clones; approximately 94% of them were counted only once. The ten largest account for more than 0.9% of the sample. CD8 naive samples were CD45RO-negative cells positively selected for CCR7, giving a CD45RA+CCR7+ population that excluded TemRA cells. Source material: naive CD8+ T cells sorted from blood. Interpreted using the paper, the cell subset or site label stands for: CD45RA+CCR7+. These receptors all come from a man aged 18 to 29 in good health.

The chain uses TRBV11-2 and TRBJ2-1; D perhaps matches TRBD2 (5 bases). From germline, CDR1 is SGHAT and CDR2 FQNNGV. Trimming removed 0 bases at V and 4 bases at J, with 13 bases between. The length of the CDR3 is 16 residues. Written as DNA, the CDR3 is TGTGCCAGCAGCTTAGATGGTCTAGAGGGATACAATGAGCAGTTCTTC. It codes for CASSLDGLEGYNEQFF.

This clone was seen just once. This sequence joins TRBV5-4 and TRBJ1-2; 11 bases are a match to TRBD1. CDR3 length equals 14 residues. V was pared by 6 bases and J by 4 bases, with 5 bases of the junction left unmatched. The germline CDR1 and CDR2 sequences are SGHNT and YYREEE (reference sequence). The CDR3 nucleotides are TGTGCCAGCAACCGGGACAGGGGGGCCTATGGCTACACCTTC. This sequence encodes CASNRDRGAYGYTF.

J is TRBJ2-1 and V is TRBV29-1; weak D call: TRBD1 (6 bases). This CDR3 comprises 13 residues. The germline CDR1 and CDR2 sequences are SQVTM and ANQGSEA. The germline V and J ends were trimmed by 3 bases and 5 bases, with 11 bases remaining between them. The CDR3 sequence is CSVDGDRNNEQFF. The CDR3 DNA is TGCAGCGTTGATGGTGACAGGAACAATGAGCAGTTCTTC.

The chain couples TRBV6-6 to TRBJ2-7, with 10 nucleotides matching TRBD2. CDR1 MNHNY and CDR2 SVGAGI come from the germline V gene (reference sequence). CDR3 length: 15 residues. V dropped 5 bases and J dropped 2; count of bases not matched to a gene: 6. The CDR3 DNA follows: TGTGCCAGCAGTAAAGGACTAGCGGTCCCCTACGAGCAGTACTTC. Protein product: CASSKGLAVPYEQYF.

The chain uses TRBV19 and TRBJ1-1, with D possibly being TRBD1 (6 bases). The CDR3 has 14 residues. Germline CDR1 reads LNHDA; CDR2 reads SQIVND (reference sequence). V shed 10 bases and J shed 4 bases, with 19 bases lying between them. DNA of the CDR3: TGTGCCACTACTCAAGGGGGGCTAGGCACTGAAGCTTTCTTT. It yields the protein CATTQGGLGTEAFF.

The sample holds a few counts of this clone. The same CDR3 also results from other DNA sequences found in this sample. The DNA for the CDR3 is TGTGCCAGCAGCGTAGCTGGGAGCACAGATACGCAGTATTTT. Encoded protein: CASSVAGSTDTQYF. The rearrangement links TRBV9 to TRBJ2-3; D is uncertain. Trimming cost V 0 bases and J 0 bases, with 5 bases left between them. The CDR3 covers 14 residues. From germline, CDR1 is SGDLS and CDR2 YYNGEE.

The gene calls are TRBV13 and TRBJ2-7, with 10 bases lining up with TRBD2. V dropped 5 bases and J dropped 5; count of bases not matched to a gene: 12. Germline V gives CDR1 PRHDT, CDR2 FYEKMQ (reference sequence). The CDR3 extends over 16 amino acids. The chain's CDR3 is CASSLERGGRANEQYF. In DNA, the CDR3 is TGTGCCAGCAGCCTTGAGCGGGGGGGCCGGGCAAACGAGCAGTACTTC.

The chain joins TRBV30 to TRBJ2-2; no firm D call. Germline CDR1 reads GTSNPN; CDR2 reads SVGIG (reference sequence). Trimming shortened V by 5 bases and J by 8 bases, and 12 bases separated the two germline ends. CDR3 length: 12 residues. Here the CDR3 reads CAWGDLTGELFF. In nucleotides, the CDR3 is TGTGCCTGGGGAGACCTAACGGGGGAGCTGTTTTTT. The variable domain in full, with the rest retrieved from reference TRBV30 and TRBJ2-2, is SQTIHQWPATLVQPVGSPLSLECTVEGTSNPNLYWYRQAAGRGLQLLFYSVGIGQISSEVPQNLSASRPQDRQFILSSKKLLLSDSGFYLCAWGDLTGELFFGEGSRLTVL.

The chain employs TRBV6-5 and TRBJ2-7, with 12 bases identical to TRBD2. Germline trimming cut 5 bases from V and 2 bases from J; bases unmatched to any gene: 1. The CDR3 has 14 residues. Germline CDR1 is MNHEY and CDR2 is SVGAGI. The CDR3 nucleotides are TGTGCCAGCAGTAGGACTAGCGGGACCTACGAGCAGTACTTC. The encoded protein is CASSRTSGTYEQYF.

This clone was seen once. Additional DNA sequences in this sample encode the identical CDR3. The V gene is TRBV9, the J gene TRBJ1-1; D is perhaps TRBD1 (6 bases). CDR1 and CDR2 (germline): SGDLS, YYNGEE. CDR3 length: 14 amino acids. With 2 bases removed from V and 4 bases from J, the gap between germline ends came to 12 bases. This CDR3 reads CASSVGGPGTEAFF. The CDR3 nucleotides read TGTGCCAGCAGCGTGGGGGGCCCGGGCACTGAAGCTTTCTTT.